This T cell receptor beta chain was captured in a study of T cells after posttransplantation cyclophosphamide (dated by TCRdb to about 2016). General notes on the study: T cell repertoire reconstitution was tracked by TRB sequencing after myeloablative bone marrow transplantation in which posttransplantation cyclophosphamide was used as GVHD prophylaxis. Antigen receptor sequencing was done on samples from some 34 PTCy-treated patients and from more than 15 related bone marrow donors of those patients. In 3 patients, TRB sequencing was also performed on up to 3 more blood samples taken 2 to 5.2 years after transplant, and in a handful of patients, pretransplant blood was also TRB-sequenced. Public TRB sequences were compared against a database of over 3,500 sequences linked to responses to pathogens, tumor antigens, self-antigens and alloantigens. Because TRA and TRB clonality were tightly correlated in roughly 10 samples, subsequent TCR analyses were focused on TRB only. Blood from all 30 or so PTCy patients with 1-year posttransplant specimens was subjected to TRB sequencing.

In regard to this clone: Its antigen has not been determined. No base quality values were provided; no much bigger clone lies one nucleotide off.

The treatment or condition label corresponds to: high-dose cyclophosphamide on days +3 and +4 as single-agent GVHD prophylaxis. For conditioning, the PTCy patients got busulfan and fludarabine, then a related or unrelated marrow graft, followed by cyclophosphamide on days +3 and +4. The PTCy-treated patients were drawn from a prospective, multi-institutional clinical trial. Peripheral blood and bone marrow mononuclear cells were isolated by Ficoll-Hypaque density centrifugation and cryopreserved. CDR1 is given as SGHTA and CDR2 as FQGNSA, both from the germline V gene. The germline V end is reduced by 0 bases and the J end by 8 bases; junction bases left unmatched: 5. The CDR3 spans 15 residues, from the cysteine through the phenylalanine. Only the CDR3 DNA stays, 45 bases, in frame from base 1. TRB sequencing used genomic DNA with the immunoSEQ assay at survey resolution or the hsTCRB kit. The authors' analysis ran thus. The immunoSEQ software was used for initial read processing, and the LymphoSeq R package was used for repertoire analyses. Clonality was calculated as 1 minus normalized Shannon entropy, and the Gini coefficient was also calculated for each TRB dataset. Phenotypes of unsorted samples were inferred by mapping TRB sequences from sorted subsets of the recipient or donor onto the same recipient's unsorted samples. Here the immuneACCESS table is served through TCRdb, limited to in-frame sequences with V and J called. Missing clones are a known gap in these copies; in checked studies unresolved V genes cover under half, and the rest lacks a known reason. That table is the source of V, J and clone size, and D and trimming were worked out from the DNA. The sample contains 15,000 to 25,000 clones, around 90% of them found a single time. The ten largest clones add up to about 7.3% of the sample.

Study-wide conclusions, independent of this receptor: Across over 40 patients, TRB clonality was highly associated with recipient CMV seropositivity and CMV reactivation, and diversity in PTCy patients was similar to diversity in CNI/methotrexate controls. At 1-2 months, donor-recipient similarity was low but rose over the first year, and the later blood repertoires were often dominated by donor CD8+ memory clones. The TRB repertoires of T cells infiltrating skin or GI tract showed only limited overlap with the TRB repertoires of T cells in blood.

The clonotype was recovered from a female patient aged 40-50 years who received an allogeneic stem cell transplant from a related donor, was CMV-positive, and had no GVHD. The graft donor may be the source of some T cells after a transplant. The sequence is built from TRBV7-2 and TRBJ2-1, with TRBD2 identical over 9 junction bases. This specimen consisted of PBMCs, obtained after allogeneic stem cell transplant with posttransplant cyclophosphamide. The CDR3 has the sequence CASSLASGSLYEQFF. The DNA is as follows: TGTGCCAGCAGCTTAGCTAGCGGGAGTTTATATGAGCAGTTCTTC.